Listed below are T cell receptor beta chains from one sample, sequenced in a study of regulatory T cells in long-lasting Graves disease. TCRdb re-called the multiplex PCR reads with MiXCR, one entry per CDR3 protein. The sample lists fewer than 350,000 distinct CDR3 sequences, under 20% occurring once. Specimen: peripheral blood mononuclear cells (PBMCs), collected at new diagnosis, from a patient treated with antithyroid drugs. Receptors were obtained from a female donor with Graves disease. Each CDR3 is given with its conserved first and last residue. D genes are given only for firm matches. Size is stated for part of the rows, as once, few or many counts, or as a class when the clone is expanded.

.,TRBJ2-3,TRBV28,many,TGTGCCAGCACCCCGGGTTTCGCATGGGATGTAAACCCAGATACGCAGTATTTT,CASTPGFAWDVNPDTQYF
.,TRBJ1-4,TRBV12-3/TRBV12-4,.,TGTGCCAGCAGTTCGGGGCGGGGGATCTTAGAAAAACTGTTTTTT,CASSSGRGILEKLFF
.,TRBJ2-7,TRBV7-9,few,TGTGCCAGCAGCCCGGCCACGGGCCGATACGAGCAGTACTTC,CASSPATGRYEQYF
.,TRBJ2-5,TRBV2,many,TGTGCCAGCAGCGCTACTAGGGGCCAAGAGACCCAGTACTTC,CASSATRGQETQYF
.,TRBJ2-5,TRBV27,medium-sized,TGTGCCAGCTGGGGTGAGACCCAGTACTTC,CASWGETQYF
.,TRBJ1-1,TRBV19,many,TGTGCCAGTAGTATAGATCATAGACCGGACAATCGAGAAGCTTTCTTT,CASSIDHRPDNREAFF
.,TRBJ1-4,TRBV2,many,TGTGCCAGCAGCGAAGACCGGGGGCGAAATGAAAAACTGTTTTTT,CASSEDRGRNEKLFF
TRBD2,TRBJ2-2,TRBV27,many,TGTGCCAGCAGTTTATCACTAGCGGGACCCGGGGAGCTGTTTTTT,CASSLSLAGPGELFF
TRBD2,TRBJ2-1,TRBV6-1,many,TGTGCCAGCAGACAACCGGGACTAGCGGGGTACAATGAGCAGTTCTTC,CASRQPGLAGYNEQFF
TRBD1,TRBJ2-7,TRBV13,.,TGTGCCAGCAGCTCCCTCATACAGGGGCCGGAGAGGCTCGAGCAGTACTTC,CASSSLIQGPERLEQYF
.,TRBJ2-1,TRBV11-2,many,TGTGCCAGCAGCTTAGTCCCTGGCGGGCCGAACAATGAGCAGTTCTTC,CASSLVPGGPNNEQFF